The 13 T cell receptor beta chains listed next were all sequenced from one sample in a study of immune evolution from preneoplasia to lung adenocarcinoma. Assay used: immunoSEQ multiplex PCR; TCRdb lists only in-frame clones, some missing. The data show a few thousand clones, 80% to 90% seen once. The specimen was FFPE atypical adenomatous hyperplasia tissue from the lung. Regarding subset: atypical adenomatous hyperplasia (AAH), lung preneoplasia. The source is a person in their 70s with lung adenocarcinoma.

Regarding this clone: Its ends do not fully match the called genes, so a read error is possible. This chain joins TRBV2 and TRBJ1-2; 7 positions agree with TRBD1. The CDR3 totals 10 residues. Germline values: CDR1 SNHLY, CDR2 FYNNEI. CDR3 sequence reads: CARRGEGYTF. In DNA, the CDR3 is TGTGCCCGCAGGGGGGAAGGCTACACCTTC.

The chain has TRBV5-6 and TRBJ1-5; D is undetermined. CDR1 and CDR2 from the germline V gene are SGHDT and YYEEEE. The CDR3 loop spans 15 amino acids. V lost 4 bases, J lost 2 bases, and 13 bases lay in between. The CDR3 nucleotides read TGTGCCAGCAGCGAGGGTCCCCGGGGCAATCAGCCCCAGCATTTT. This codes for CASSEGPRGNQPQHF.

The chain links TRBV4-2 to TRBJ1-2; D gene ambiguous. Trimming took 0 bases from V and 8 from J, leaving 7 bases between them. CDR1 and CDR2 (germline): LGHNA, YNFKEQ. This CDR3 has 12 amino acids. The CDR3 loop reads CASSQDNRGYTF. The DNA for the CDR3 is TGTGCCAGCAGCCAAGATAACCGGGGCTACACCTTC.

V is TRBV20-1 and J is TRBJ2-3; TRBD2 aligns across 10 bases. The CDR3 runs to 11 residues. Germline V CDR1 and CDR2: DFQATT, SNEGSKA (reference sequence). The CDR3 region is CNALAGAAQYF. CDR3 sequence (DNA): TGCAATGCCCTAGCGGGAGCGGCGCAGTATTTT.

This clone appeared once. The chain is built from TRBV28 and TRBJ2-4; D is ambiguous. The CDR3 sequence is 14 residues long. The germline CDR1 and CDR2 sequences are MDHEN and SYDVKM. The ends were cut back, 5 bases at V and 8 bases at J, with 16 bases in the middle. The CDR3 reads CASSPRLGPDIQYF. The CDR3 DNA follows: TGTGCCAGCAGTCCCCGACTGGGCCCGGACATTCAGTACTTC.

The J gene is TRBJ2-1, the V gene TRBV28; 11 nucleotides match TRBD2. This CDR3 is 16 amino acids long. J lost 4 bases, V lost 8 bases, and 10 bases had no gene match. Germline-derived CDR1 and CDR2 are MDHEN and SYDVKM. The CDR3 sequence: CASGRIAGGQYNEQFF. As DNA, the CDR3 is TGTGCCAGCGGACGTATAGCGGGAGGGCAATACAATGAGCAGTTCTTC.

V usage is TRBV5-1 and J usage is TRBJ2-7; TRBD1 matches 10 bases. CDR3 length: 15 residues. J lost 4 bases, V lost 0 bases, and 4 bases had no gene match. Per the germline V gene, CDR1 is SGHRS and CDR2 is YFSETQ. CDR3 amino acids: CASSLGGTGDYEQYF. CDR3 bases: TGCGCCAGCAGCTTGGGAGGGACAGGGGATTACGAGCAGTACTTC.

The genes are TRBV5-1 and TRBJ2-2; unclear D gene. The germline V gene encodes CDR1 SGHRS and CDR2 YFSETQ. The CDR3 spans 14 residues. V lost 7 bases and J 2 bases, leaving 12 bases between the germline ends. The CDR3 loop reads CASFVGPNTGELFF. The CDR3 coding sequence is TGCGCCAGCTTCGTCGGGCCTAACACCGGGGAGCTGTTTTTT.

The rearrangement joins TRBV5-1 to TRBJ1-4, with TRBD1 as a possible D gene (5 bases). Trimming removed 4 bases at V and 5 bases at J, with 12 bases between. Germline values: CDR1 SGHRS, CDR2 YFSETQ. This CDR3 is built from 14 residues. The CDR3 bases are TGCGCCAGCAGCGCCGGGACGGAGAATGAAAAACTGTTTTTT. This gives the protein CASSAGTENEKLFF.

This clone was observed a few times. V gene TRBV19 combines with J gene TRBJ2-7; TRBD2 aligns across 9 bases. J lost 6 bases, V lost 3 bases, and 6 bases had no gene match. CDR3 size: 14 residues. Germline V gene lookup returns CDR1 LNHDA and CDR2 SQIVND (reference sequence). CDR3 sequence reads: CASSIIAGVVEQYF. The CDR3, as DNA: TGTGCCAGTAGTATTATAGCGGGAGTTGTCGAGCAGTACTTC.

This rearrangement joins TRBV7-6 to TRBJ2-5; 7 bases are a match to TRBD2. This CDR3 region has 15 residues. The V and J ends lost 1 base and 4 bases, in that order; junction bases with no gene match: 6. Germline CDR1 reads SGHVS; CDR2 reads FNYEAQ. For the CDR3, the DNA is TGTGCCAGCAGCTTAGAGGCAGGGAGGGTAGAGACCCAGTACTTC. It specifies CASSLEAGRVETQYF.

The chain is built from TRBV6-4 and TRBJ2-7, with D unclear. V lost 3 bases, J lost 0 bases, and 6 bases lay in between. The germline V gene encodes CDR1 MRHNA and CDR2 SNTAGT. The CDR3 runs to 13 residues. CDR3 nucleotide sequence: TGTGCCAGCAGTGAGCCGGTCTCCTACGAGCAGTACTTC. This encodes CASSEPVSYEQYF.

The CDR3 coding sequence is TGTGCCAGCAGACCCGGACTAGCGGGAAACAATGAGCAGTTCTTC. It yields the protein CASRPGLAGNNEQFF. V and J are TRBV28 and TRBJ2-1, with 12 bases that match TRBD2. This CDR3 spans 15 amino acids. Germline-derived CDR1 and CDR2 are MDHEN and SYDVKM. The junction had 5 bases not matched to a gene; V was cut back by 6 bases and J by 5 bases.